This T cell receptor (beta chain) was obtained from a study of blood T cell repertoires in COVID-19. As for the study in general: Acute and convalescent COVID-19 samples came from the United States, Italy and Spain. T cells, B-cell-depleted T cells, or PBMCs supplied cDNA or gDNA.

Germline CDR1 SGHAT, CDR2 FQDESV (reference sequence). V was pared by 5 bases and J by 0 bases, with 13 bases between. The CDR3 length is 16 residues. In the original processing: Reference gene primer amplification gave nucleated cell count estimates. Repertoires were generated with immunoSEQ multiplex PCR, while TCRdb's copy carries only in-frame clones and drops some. From that table come the V and J calls and clone size; the DNA was used to work out D and trimming. The table shows about 210,000 clones, with approximately 83% occurring only once. The sequenced sample consisted of peripheral blood. The chain couples TRBV11-1 to TRBJ1-4; TRBD1 is a possible D gene (6 bases). This receptor was identified in a woman between 35 and 50 years old with active or convalescent COVID-19. The CDR3 nucleotides are TGTGCCAGCAGCACTCGGGACACCGCAACTAATGAAAAACTGTTTTTT. Its translation is CASSTRDTATNEKLFF.